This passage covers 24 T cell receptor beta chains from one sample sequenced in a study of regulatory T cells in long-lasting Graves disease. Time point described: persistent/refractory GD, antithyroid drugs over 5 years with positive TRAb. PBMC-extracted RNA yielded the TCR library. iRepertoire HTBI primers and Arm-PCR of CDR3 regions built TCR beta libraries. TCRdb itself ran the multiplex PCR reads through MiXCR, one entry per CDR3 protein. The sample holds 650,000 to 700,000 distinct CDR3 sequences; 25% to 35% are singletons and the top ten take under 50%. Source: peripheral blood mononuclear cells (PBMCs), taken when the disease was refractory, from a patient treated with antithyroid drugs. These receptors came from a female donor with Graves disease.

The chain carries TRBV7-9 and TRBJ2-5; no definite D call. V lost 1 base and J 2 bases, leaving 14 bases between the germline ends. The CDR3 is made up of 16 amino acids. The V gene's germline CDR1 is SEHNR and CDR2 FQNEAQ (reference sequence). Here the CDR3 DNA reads TGTGCCAGCAGCTTAGACTTCGGAGCGATGCAAGAGACCCAGTACTTC. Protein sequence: CASSLDFGAMQETQYF.

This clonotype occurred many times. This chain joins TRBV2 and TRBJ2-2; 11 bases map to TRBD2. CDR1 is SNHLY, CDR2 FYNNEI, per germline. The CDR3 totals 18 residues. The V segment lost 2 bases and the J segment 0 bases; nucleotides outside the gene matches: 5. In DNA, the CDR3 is TGTGCCAGCAGTGAAAAGGGACTAGCGGTCGCGAACACCGGGGAGCTGTTTTTT. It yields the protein CASSEKGLAVANTGELFF.

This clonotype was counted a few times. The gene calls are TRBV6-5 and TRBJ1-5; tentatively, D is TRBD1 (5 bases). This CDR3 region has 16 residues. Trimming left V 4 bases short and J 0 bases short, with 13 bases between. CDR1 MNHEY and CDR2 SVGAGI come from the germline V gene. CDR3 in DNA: TGTGCCAGCAGTTTTCGAGGGGAATTTAGCAATCAGCCCCAGCATTTT. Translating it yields CASSFRGEFSNQPQHF.

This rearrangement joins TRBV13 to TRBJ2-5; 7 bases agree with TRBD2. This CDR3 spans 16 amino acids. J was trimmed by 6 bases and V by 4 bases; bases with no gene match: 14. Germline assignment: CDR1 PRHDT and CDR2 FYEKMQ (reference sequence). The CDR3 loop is CASSSVVRSGVKTQYF. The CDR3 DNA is TGTGCCAGCAGCTCAGTTGTCAGGAGCGGGGTAAAGACCCAGTACTTC.

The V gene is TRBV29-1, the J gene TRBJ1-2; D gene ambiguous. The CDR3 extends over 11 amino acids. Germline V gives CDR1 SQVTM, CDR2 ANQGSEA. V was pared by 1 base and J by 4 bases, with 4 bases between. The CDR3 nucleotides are TGCAGCGTTGAAGTTCTCTATGGCTACACCTTC. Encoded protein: CSVEVLYGYTF. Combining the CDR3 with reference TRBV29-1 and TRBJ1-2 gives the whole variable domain SAVISQKPSRDICQRGTSLTIQCQVDSQVTMMFWYRQQPGQSLTLIATANQGSEATYESGFVIDKFPISRPNLTFSTLTVSNMSPEDSSIYLCSVEVLYGYTFGSGTRLTVV.

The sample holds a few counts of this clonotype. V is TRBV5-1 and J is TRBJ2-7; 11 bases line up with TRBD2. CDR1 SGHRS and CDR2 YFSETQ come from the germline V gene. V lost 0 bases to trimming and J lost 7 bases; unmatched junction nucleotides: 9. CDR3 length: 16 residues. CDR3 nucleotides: TGCGCCAGCAGCTTGGATGGTTCACTAGCGGGAGTTGAGCAGTACTTC. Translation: CASSLDGSLAGVEQYF. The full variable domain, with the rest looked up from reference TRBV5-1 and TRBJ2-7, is KAGVTQTPRYLIKTRGQQVTLSCSPISGHRSVSWYQQTPGQGLQFLFEYFSETQRNKGNFPGRFSGRQFSNSRSEMNVSTLELGDSALYLCASSLDGSLAGVEQYFGPGTRLTVT.

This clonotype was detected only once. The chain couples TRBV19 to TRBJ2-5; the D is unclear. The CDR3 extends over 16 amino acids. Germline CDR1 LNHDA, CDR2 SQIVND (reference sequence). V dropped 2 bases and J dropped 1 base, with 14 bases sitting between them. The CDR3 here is CASSILRTSSQETQYF. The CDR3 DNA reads TGTGCCAGTAGTATACTCCGGACGAGTTCCCAAGAGACCCAGTACTTC.

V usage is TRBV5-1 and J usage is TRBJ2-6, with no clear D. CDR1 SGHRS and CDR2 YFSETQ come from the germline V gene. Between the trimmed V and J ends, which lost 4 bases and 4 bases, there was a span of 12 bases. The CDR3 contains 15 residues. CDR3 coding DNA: TGCGCCAGCAGCCGCCTGACCTTAGGGGCCAACGTCCTGACTTTC. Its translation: CASSRLTLGANVLTF.

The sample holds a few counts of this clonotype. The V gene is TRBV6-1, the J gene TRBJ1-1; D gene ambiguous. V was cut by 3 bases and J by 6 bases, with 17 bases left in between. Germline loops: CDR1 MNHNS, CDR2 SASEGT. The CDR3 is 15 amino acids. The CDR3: CASSDLGRKVPEAFF. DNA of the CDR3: TGTGCCAGCAGTGATTTAGGTAGGAAGGTCCCTGAAGCTTTCTTT.

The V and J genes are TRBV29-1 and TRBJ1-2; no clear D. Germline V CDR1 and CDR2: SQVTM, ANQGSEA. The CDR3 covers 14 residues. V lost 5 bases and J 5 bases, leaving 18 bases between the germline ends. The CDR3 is CSVRAPGKGYGYTF. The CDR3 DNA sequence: TGCAGCGTTCGTGCACCGGGGAAGGGTTATGGCTACACCTTC.

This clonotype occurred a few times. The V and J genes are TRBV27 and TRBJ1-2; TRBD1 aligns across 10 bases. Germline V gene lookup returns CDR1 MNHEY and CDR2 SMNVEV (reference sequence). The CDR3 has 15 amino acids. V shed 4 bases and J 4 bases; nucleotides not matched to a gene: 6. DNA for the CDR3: TGTGCCAGCAGTTCCGGGACAGGGGTAGGCTATGGCTACACCTTC. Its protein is CASSSGTGVGYGYTF.

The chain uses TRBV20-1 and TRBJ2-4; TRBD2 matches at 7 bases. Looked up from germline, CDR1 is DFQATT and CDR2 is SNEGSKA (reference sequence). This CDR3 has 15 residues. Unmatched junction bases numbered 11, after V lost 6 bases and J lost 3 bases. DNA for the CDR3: TGCAGTGCCCCGCGGGCGGGAGTCGACAAAAACATTCAGTACTTC. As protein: CSAPRAGVDKNIQYF.

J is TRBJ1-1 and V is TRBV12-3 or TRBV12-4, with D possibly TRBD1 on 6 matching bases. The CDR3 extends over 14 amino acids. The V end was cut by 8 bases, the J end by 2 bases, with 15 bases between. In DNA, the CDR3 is TGTGCCAGCTTACGTGGGGGGACAAACACTGAAGCTTTCTTT. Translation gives CASLRGGTNTEAFF.

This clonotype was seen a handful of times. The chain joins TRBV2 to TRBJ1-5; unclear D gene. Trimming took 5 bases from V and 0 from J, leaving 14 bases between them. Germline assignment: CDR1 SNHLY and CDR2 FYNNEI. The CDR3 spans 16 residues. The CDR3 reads CASSSMDGYSNQPQHF. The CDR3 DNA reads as TGTGCCAGCAGTTCTATGGACGGTTATAGCAATCAGCCCCAGCATTTT.

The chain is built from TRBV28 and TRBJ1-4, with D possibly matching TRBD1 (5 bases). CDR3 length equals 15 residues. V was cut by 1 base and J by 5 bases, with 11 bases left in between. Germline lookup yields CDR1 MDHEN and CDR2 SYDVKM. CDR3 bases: TGTGCCAGCAGTTTATTCGGGACCCGAAATGAAAAACTGTTTTTT. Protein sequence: CASSLFGTRNEKLFF.

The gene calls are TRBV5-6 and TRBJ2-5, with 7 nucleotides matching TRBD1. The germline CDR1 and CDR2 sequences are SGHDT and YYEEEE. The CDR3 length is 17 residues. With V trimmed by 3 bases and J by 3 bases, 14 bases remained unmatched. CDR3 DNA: TGTGCCAGCAGCTCTACCATTTGGGGCGACAGGGAAGAGACCCAGTACTTC. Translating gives CASSSTIWGDREETQYF.

CDR3 sequence (DNA): TGTGCCAGCAGCGACGGGACAGGCTATGAAAAACTGTTTTTT. It specifies CASSDGTGYEKLFF. The genes are TRBV5-4 and TRBJ1-4; TRBD1 agrees at 8 bases. With 4 bases clipped from V and 6 bases from J, the junction kept 5 bases outside the gene matches. The germline V gene has CDR1 SGHNT and CDR2 YYREEE (reference sequence). The CDR3 sequence is 14 residues long. Variable domain in full (rest from reference TRBV5-4 and TRBJ1-4): ETGVTQSPTHLIKTRGQQVTLRCSSQSGHNTVSWYQQALGQGPQFIFQYYREEENGRGNFPPRFSGLQFPNYSSELNVNALELDDSALYLCASSDGTGYEKLFFGSGTQLSVL.

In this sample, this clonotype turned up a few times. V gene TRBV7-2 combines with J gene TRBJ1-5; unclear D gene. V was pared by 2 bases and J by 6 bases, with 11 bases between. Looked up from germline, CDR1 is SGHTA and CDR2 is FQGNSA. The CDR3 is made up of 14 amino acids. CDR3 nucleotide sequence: TGTGCCAGCAGCTTATCGCCGCAGGCTCAGCCCCAGCATTTT. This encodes CASSLSPQAQPQHF.

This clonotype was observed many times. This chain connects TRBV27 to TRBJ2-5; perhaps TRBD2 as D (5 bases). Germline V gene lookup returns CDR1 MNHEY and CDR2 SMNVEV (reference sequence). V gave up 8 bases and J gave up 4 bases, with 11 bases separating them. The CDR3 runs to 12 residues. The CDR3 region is CASSPEGETQYF. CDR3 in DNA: TGTGCCAGCTCTCCTGAGGGAGAGACCCAGTACTTC.

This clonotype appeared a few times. The CDR3 sequence is CSVGDRGRKAFF. The CDR3 DNA is TGCAGCGTTGGGGACAGGGGGCGGAAAGCTTTCTTT. The chain carries TRBV29-1 and TRBJ1-1; 12 bases agree with TRBD1. Germline V gene sequence: CDR1 SQVTM, CDR2 ANQGSEA. CDR3 length equals 12 residues. The V segment lost 4 bases and the J segment 9 bases; nucleotides outside the gene matches: 3. The entire variable domain, with the rest obtained from reference TRBV29-1 and TRBJ1-1, is as follows: SAVISQKPSRDICQRGTSLTIQCQVDSQVTMMFWYRQQPGQSLTLIATANQGSEATYESGFVIDKFPISRPNLTFSTLTVSNMSPEDSSIYLCSVGDRGRKAFFGQGTRLTVV.

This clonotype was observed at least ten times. The CDR3 DNA follows: TGTGCCAGCACCGCGGAGGCTCTGATGGCCACCGGGGAGCTGTTTTTT. Protein sequence: CASTAEALMATGELFF. V and J are TRBV6-1 and TRBJ2-2; weak D call: TRBD2 (5 bases). Germline CDR1 MNHNS, CDR2 SASEGT. V was shortened by 7 bases and J by 4 bases, with 19 bases between the two germline ends. The CDR3 contains 16 residues.

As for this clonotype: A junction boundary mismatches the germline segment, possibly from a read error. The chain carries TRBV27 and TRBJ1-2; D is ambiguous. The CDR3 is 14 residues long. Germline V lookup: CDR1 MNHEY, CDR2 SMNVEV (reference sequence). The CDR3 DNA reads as TGTGCCAGTAGTTTTTCTTCGGCGGTTCCAAGCTACACCTTC. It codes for CASSFSSAVPSYTF.

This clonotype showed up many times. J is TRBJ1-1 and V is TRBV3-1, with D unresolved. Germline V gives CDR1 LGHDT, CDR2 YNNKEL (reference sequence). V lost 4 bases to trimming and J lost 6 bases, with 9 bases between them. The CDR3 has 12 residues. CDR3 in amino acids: CASSPGNAEAFF. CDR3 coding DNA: TGTGCCAGCAGCCCGGGGAATGCTGAAGCTTTCTTT.

The CDR3 DNA is TGCAGTGCTAGTCCGGGACAGTCTTTGGAGCAGTACTTC. As protein: CSASPGQSLEQYF. The chain has TRBV20-1 and TRBJ2-7, with 7 positions matching TRBD1. The CDR3 loop spans 13 amino acids. The germline CDR1 and CDR2 sequences are DFQATT and SNEGSKA (reference sequence). Trimming removed 3 bases from V and 7 bases from J; junction bases left unmatched: 9.